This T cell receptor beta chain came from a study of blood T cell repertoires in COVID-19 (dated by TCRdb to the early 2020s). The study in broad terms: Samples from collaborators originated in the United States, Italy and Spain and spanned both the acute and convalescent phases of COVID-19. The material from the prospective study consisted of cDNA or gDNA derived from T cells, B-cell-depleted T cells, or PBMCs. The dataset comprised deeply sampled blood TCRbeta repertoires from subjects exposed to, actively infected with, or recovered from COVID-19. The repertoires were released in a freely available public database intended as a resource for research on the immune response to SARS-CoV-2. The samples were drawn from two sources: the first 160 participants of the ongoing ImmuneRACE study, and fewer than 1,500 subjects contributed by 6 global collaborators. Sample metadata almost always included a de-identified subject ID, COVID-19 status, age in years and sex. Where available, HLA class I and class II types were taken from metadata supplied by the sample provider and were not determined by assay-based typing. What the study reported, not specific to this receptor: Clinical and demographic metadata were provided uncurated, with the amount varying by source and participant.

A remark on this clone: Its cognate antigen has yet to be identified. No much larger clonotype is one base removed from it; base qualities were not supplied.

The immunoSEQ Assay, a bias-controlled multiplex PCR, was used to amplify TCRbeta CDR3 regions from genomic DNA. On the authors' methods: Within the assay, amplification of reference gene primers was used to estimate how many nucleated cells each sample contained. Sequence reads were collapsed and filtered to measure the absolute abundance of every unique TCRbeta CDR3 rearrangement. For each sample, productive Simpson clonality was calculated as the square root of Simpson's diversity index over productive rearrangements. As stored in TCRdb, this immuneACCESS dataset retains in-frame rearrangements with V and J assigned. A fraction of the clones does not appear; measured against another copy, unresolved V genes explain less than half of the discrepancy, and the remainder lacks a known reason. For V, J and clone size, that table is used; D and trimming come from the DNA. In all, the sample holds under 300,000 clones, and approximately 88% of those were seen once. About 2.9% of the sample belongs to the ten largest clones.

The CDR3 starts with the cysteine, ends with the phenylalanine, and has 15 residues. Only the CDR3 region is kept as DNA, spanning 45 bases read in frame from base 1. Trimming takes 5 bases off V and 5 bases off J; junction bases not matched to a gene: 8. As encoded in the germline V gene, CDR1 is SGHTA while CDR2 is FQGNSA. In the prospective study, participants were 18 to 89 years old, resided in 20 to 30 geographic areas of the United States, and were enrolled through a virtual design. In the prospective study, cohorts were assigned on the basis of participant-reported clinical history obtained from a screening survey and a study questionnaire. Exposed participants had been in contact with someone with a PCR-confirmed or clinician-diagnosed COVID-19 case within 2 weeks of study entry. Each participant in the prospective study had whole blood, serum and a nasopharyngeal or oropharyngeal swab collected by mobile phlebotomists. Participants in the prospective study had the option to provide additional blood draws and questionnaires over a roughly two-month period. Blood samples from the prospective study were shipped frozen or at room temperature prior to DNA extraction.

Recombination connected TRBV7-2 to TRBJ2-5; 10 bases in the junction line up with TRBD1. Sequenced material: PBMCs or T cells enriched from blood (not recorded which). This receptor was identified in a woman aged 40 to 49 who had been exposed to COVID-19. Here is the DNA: TGTGCCAGCAGCCCGGGACAGGGGTTTTGGGAGACCCAGTACTTC. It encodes CASSPGQGFWETQYF.